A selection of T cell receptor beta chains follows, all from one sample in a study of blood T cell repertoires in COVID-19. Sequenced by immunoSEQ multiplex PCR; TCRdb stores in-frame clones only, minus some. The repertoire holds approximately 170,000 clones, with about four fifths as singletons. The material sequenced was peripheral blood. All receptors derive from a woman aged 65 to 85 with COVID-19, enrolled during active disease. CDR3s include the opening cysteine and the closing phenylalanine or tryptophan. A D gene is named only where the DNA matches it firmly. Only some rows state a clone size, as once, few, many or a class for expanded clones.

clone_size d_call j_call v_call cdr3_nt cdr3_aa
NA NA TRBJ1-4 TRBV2 TGTGCCAGCATCCAAAGTCCAGGGGCTAATGAAAAACTGTTTTTT CASIQSPGANEKLFF
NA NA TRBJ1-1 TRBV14 TGTGCCAGCAGCCGGCCCCCAGGTGAAGCTTTCTTT CASSRPPGEAFF
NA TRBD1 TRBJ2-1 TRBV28 TGTGCCAGCAGTCCCCCCGGACAGGGTCACAATGAGCAGTTCTTC CASSPPGQGHNEQFF
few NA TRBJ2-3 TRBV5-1 TGCGCCAGCAGCTTGTCGGGACACGGGGATACGCAGTATTTT CASSLSGHGDTQYF
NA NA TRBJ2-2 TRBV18 TGTGCCAGCTCACTACAGGGACTAACCAACACCGGGGAGCTGTTTTTT CASSLQGLTNTGELFF
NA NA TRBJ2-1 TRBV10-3 TGTGCCATCAGCGAACAGGGATATGAGCAGTTCTTC CAISEQGYEQFF
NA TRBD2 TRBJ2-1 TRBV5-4 TGTGCCAGCAGCTTGGGGACTAGCGGGAGTAGCTACAATGAGCAGTTCTTC CASSLGTSGSSYNEQFF
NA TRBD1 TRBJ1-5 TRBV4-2 TGTGCCAGCAGCCGAGGGGACAGGGACGGTCAGCCCCAGCATTTT CASSRGDRDGQPQHF
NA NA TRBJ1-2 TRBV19 TGTGCCAGTAGTATTTCCGGGAGTTTCTATGGCTACACCTTC CASSISGSFYGYTF
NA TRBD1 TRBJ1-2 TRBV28 TGTGCCAGCAGCCGCCGGACAGGGGGCCATGGCTACACCTTC CASSRRTGGHGYTF